The present T cell receptor beta chain was sequenced within a study of blood T cell repertoires in COVID-19. Turning to the study itself: PBMCs, B-cell-depleted T cells, or T cells were the source of the cDNA or gDNA that made up the material.

Seattle's cohort entered during active infection and was followed longitudinally. Looked up from germline, CDR1 is SGHAT and CDR2 is FQNNGV. The V gene end was trimmed by 7 bases and the J gene end by 5 bases; junction bases not matched to a gene: 8. The CDR3 is made up of 14 amino acids. The authors' processing: Counts of nucleated cells, estimated from reference gene primer amplification, were obtained. Produced via immunoSEQ multiplex PCR; TCRdb's table is partial and in-frame only. D and trimming were read from the DNA, whereas the V and J calls and clone size are those reported in that table. The repertoire consists of 200,000 to 250,000 clones, with 75% to 85% occurring once and the leading ten covering roughly 8%.

Sequenced material: peripheral blood. This sequence was found in a woman aged 80 or older with COVID-19, enrolled during active disease. This chain joins TRBV11-2 and TRBJ2-1, with 7 bases identical to TRBD2. The DNA of the CDR3 is TGTGCCAGCACCCAATGGCGGGGGAACAATGAGCAGTTCTTC. Residues: CASTQWRGNNEQFF. The full variable domain, completed using reference TRBV11-2 and TRBJ2-1, is EAGVAQSPRYKIIEKRQSVAFWCNPISGHATLYWYQQILGQGPKLLIQFQNNGVVDDSQLPKDRFSAERLKGVDSTLKIQPAKLEDSAVYLCASTQWRGNNEQFFGPGTRLTVL.